The present entry profiles one T cell receptor beta chain with its context. Its cognate antigen is unknown. This entry belongs to a study of CXCR3-negative and CXCR3-positive naive CD8 T cells. Study findings and constraints: More hydrophobic TRB CDR3s were found in CXCR3-positive naive cells than in CXCR3-negative naive cells. Expression of CXCR3 was partially reduced after cryopreservation, and fresh PBMCs were used in most assays.

Germline CDR1 and CDR2: LGHNA and YSLEER. This CDR3 spans 14 amino acids. UMI-labeled 5' RACE TRB cDNA libraries were prepared from the cells. TCRdb reprocessed the 5' RACE reads, keeping one entry per CDR3 protein, no DNA. The table lists over 80,000 distinct CDR3 sequences. This TCR came from a human donor in good health. Some clones in this sample may be carry-over from other donors' samples. The sequenced sample was naive CXCR3- CD8+ T cells from blood. Subset here: CD45RO-CCR7+CD27+CD95- naive CD8+ T cells lacking CXCR3 (TNR3-). V usage is TRBV4-3 and J usage is TRBJ2-2. The CDR3 protein is CASSQDRGTGELFF.